Described below is a single TCR beta chain sequence and its context. This clonotype was seen many times. No antigen is known for it. No base qualities exist here, and no much larger clone lies one base off it. TCR beta CDR3 regions were amplified from RNA transcripts. For the first round of RT-PCR on the TCR CDR3, the HTBI primer set was used together with the Qiagen OneStep RT-PCR kit. The libraries were constructed in a second round of multiplex PCR and then size-selected and purified. Paired-end sequencing of the libraries was performed with 100 bp reads on an Illumina HiSeq2000. For the original study's pipeline: Raw data were processed with SOAPnuke, discarding reads with adapters, uncalled bases, mean Phred below 15, or no exact constant-primer or identifier match. High-quality paired reads were merged using COPE v1.2.5, and each unique nucleotide sequence was defined as a clonotype. Clonotypes were aligned to IMGT TRBV, TRBD and TRBJ reference segments using MiTCR v1.1. Analysis was restricted to V-J combinations with a frequency above 0.0001, which covered 99.2% of repertoires. A TCS score was defined as the ratio between F50 (clonal expansion) and ExV (chaos), using BLOSUM62-based TCRdist between CDR3 peptides within each V-J. Welch's t-statistics and random forest reduced roughly 500 V-J features to about 12, which were used in a naive Bayes classifier (R e1071). TCRdb trimmed public reads at Q25 via fastp, called clones via MiXCR and kept in-frame beta chains. Every CDR3 protein is listed once, alongside the most common genes and DNA of its rows. The V and J calls come from TCRdb's annotation, not from the publication. The sample contains some 350,000 distinct CDR3 sequences, roughly 15% of them found a single time. The ten largest make up about 37% of the sample.

This sample is part of a study of T cells in Graves' hyperthyroidism and ophthalmopathy (dated by TCRdb to the late 2010s). General notes on the study: Peripheral blood was sampled at the time of initial diagnosis, prior to any treatment. A discovery cohort of about a hundred patients, roughly 45 with Graves' ophthalmopathy and about 60 with stable Graves' hyperthyroidism, was used to find distinguishing TCR V-J signatures. Prospective prediction of ophthalmopathy was tested in an independent validation cohort of fewer than 20 hyperthyroidism patients and some 17 patients who later progressed to ophthalmopathy. Once sampling was done, hyperthyroidism patients were given methimazole at a starting dose of 30 mg daily, whereas ophthalmopathy patients were given high-dose intravenous methylprednisolone. The paper reports TCR Vbeta CDR3 sequencing of fewer than 150 peripheral blood samples: over 40 ophthalmopathy, 75 to 80 hyperthyroidism and around 17 progressor patients. Thyroid tissue and blood T-cell repertoires from more than five Graves' hyperthyroidism patients were also compared in the study. The approximately 90 discovery patients were randomly split 7:3 into training and test sets.

Ophthalmopathy patients had moderately to severely active disease, with a Clinical Activity Score of 3 or more, a NOSPECS grade of 4 or more, and a disease duration of less than 3 months. The study excluded patients with uncontrolled infections, other autoimmune diseases, pregnancy or lactation. Clinical symptoms, serum thyroxine and TRAb, thyroid ultrasound, and orbital computed tomography formed the basis for the diagnoses. PBMCs were separated from under 12 ml of fresh peripheral blood using Ficoll-Paque density gradient centrifugation. Total RNA was extracted using Trizol reagent, and RNA quality was assessed on an Agilent 2100 Bioanalyzer. CDR1 SNHLY and CDR2 FYNNEI were looked up in the germline V gene. Its CDR3 holds 15 amino acids, cysteine through phenylalanine. The read is trimmed to its CDR3 DNA, 45 bases read in frame from base 1. V is reduced by 1 base and J by 4 bases, leaving a spacing of 11 bases between them.

Overall results and qualifications from the work: During validation, the model predicted progression to ophthalmopathy a median of around 6 months ahead of onset, with around 71% sensitivity and more than 72% specificity. Ophthalmopathy was separated from stable hyperthyroidism by a 13 V-J signature model, with approximately 85% sensitivity and about 81% specificity obtained in cross-validation and 80%/75% obtained in testing. Most expanded thyroid clonotypes (frequency above 0.001) were also detected in blood, suggesting blood repertoires may reflect thyroid immune responses. No statistical method was used to fix the sample size in advance, and group allocation was not hidden from the investigators.

Specimen: blood. The receptor comes from a middle-aged woman with Graves' ophthalmopathy. In this chain, TRBV2 is recombined with TRBJ1-5; TRBD1 is possibly the D segment (5 matching bases). The nucleotides are TGTGCCAGCAGTGAAGTTAAGGGGCGGAATCAGCCCCAGCATTTT. The translation is CASSEVKGRNQPQHF.